This TCR beta chain was identified during a study of blood T cell repertoires in COVID-19. This clone was found many times. CDR3 size: 15 residues. V lost 5 bases, J lost 5 bases, and 7 bases stayed unmatched. Germline CDR1 and CDR2: SGHDN and FVKESK. Some clones are missing from TCRdb's copy, which holds only in-frame ones; the method was immunoSEQ multiplex PCR. The top ten hold 7.5% to 9% of the sample, which has about 230,000 clones, 65% to 85% seen once. This rearrangement joins TRBV14 to TRBJ2-7; the match to TRBD2 covers 12 bases. The origin of this receptor is a woman older than 75 with acute or convalescent COVID-19. Sequencing was performed on peripheral blood. Written as DNA, the CDR3 is TGTGCCAGCAGCTCCCCGGGACTAGCGGGCCACGAGCAGTACTTC. Its protein is CASSSPGLAGHEQYF.